Shown below are 21 T cell receptor beta chains from a single sample sequenced in a study of cytomegalovirus exposure and HLA in healthy donors. The PCR used 60 Vbeta and 13 Jbeta primers. TCRdb's copy holds only in-frame clones and misses some; the assay was immunoSEQ multiplex PCR. The repertoire holds approximately 140,000 clones, with approximately 86% as singletons. The sequencing sample was made of PBMCs. The receptor source for this set is a woman between 40 and 50 years old in good health and CMV-seronegative.

On this clone itself: The sample carries other DNA sequences with the same CDR3. The gene calls are TRBV5-1 and TRBJ1-1; TRBD1 matches 10 bases. V dropped 0 bases and J dropped 5; count of bases not matched to a gene: 1. Germline loops: CDR1 SGHRS, CDR2 YFSETQ. The CDR3 loop spans 14 amino acids. CDR3 nucleotide sequence: TGCGCCAGCAGCTTGGGGACAGGGGGAACTGAAGCTTTCTTT. It encodes CASSLGTGGTEAFF.

The genes are TRBV29-1 and TRBJ2-1, with TRBD2 matching over 8 bases. Germline-derived CDR1 and CDR2 are SQVTM and ANQGSEA. V gave up 6 bases and J gave up 5 bases; unmatched junction bases: 3. The CDR3 consists of 12 residues. For the CDR3, the DNA is TGCAGCGTCGCGGGGGGACACAATGAGCAGTTCTTC. This encodes CSVAGGHNEQFF.

The V call is TRBV7-2, the J call TRBJ2-5; 7 bases fit TRBD1. J was trimmed by 6 bases and V by 3 bases; bases with no gene match: 4. Germline V CDR1 and CDR2: SGHTA, FQGNSA. The CDR3 is 13 residues long. CDR3 residues: CASSFGQEQTQYF. CDR3 bases: TGTGCCAGCAGCTTCGGACAGGAACAGACCCAGTACTTC.

V is TRBV6-5 and J is TRBJ1-5, with 8 bases aligning to TRBD1. The CDR3 totals 13 residues. J gave up 6 bases and V 10 bases, and 8 bases lay outside the gene matches. The germline gives CDR1 MNHEY, CDR2 SVGAGI. The CDR3 DNA sequence: TGTGCCATCCAACAGGGGGAGGGTCAGCCCCAGCATTTT. Translation gives CAIQQGEGQPQHF.

J is TRBJ1-4 and V is TRBV30; D call uncertain. Germline loops: CDR1 GTSNPN, CDR2 SVGIG (reference sequence). V lost 3 bases to trimming and J lost 4 bases, with 15 bases between them. CDR3 length equals 15 residues. The DNA of the CDR3 is TGTGCCTGGAGACCTCCCGGGATATTTAATGAAAAACTGTTTTTT. It specifies CAWRPPGIFNEKLFF. Together with reference TRBV30 and TRBJ1-4, the CDR3 gives the full variable domain: SQTIHQWPATLVQPVGSPLSLECTVEGTSNPNLYWYRQAAGRGLQLLFYSVGIGQISSEVPQNLSASRPQDRQFILSSKKLLLSDSGFYLCAWRPPGIFNEKLFFGSGTQLSVL.

The CDR3 bases are TGTGCCAGCAGAGTTCAGGGTGAGGCCCTCCACTTT. It specifies CASRVQGEALHF. The gene calls are TRBV6-1 and TRBJ1-6, with D perhaps matching TRBD1 (5 bases). The CDR3 contains 12 residues. Between the trimmed V and J ends, which lost 6 bases and 14 bases, there was a span of 14 bases. Germline assignment: CDR1 MNHNS and CDR2 SASEGT.

This chain connects TRBV28 to TRBJ2-7; 11 bases map to TRBD2. The junction had 9 bases not matched to a gene; V was cut back by 6 bases and J by 5 bases. From germline, CDR1 is MDHEN and CDR2 SYDVKM. CDR3 length: 15 residues. CDR3 loop: CASRKTSGSRDEQYF. The CDR3 bases are TGTGCCAGCAGGAAAACTAGCGGGAGCAGGGACGAGCAGTACTTC. Supplemented by reference TRBV28 and TRBJ2-7, the full variable domain reads DVKVTQSSRYLVKRTGEKVFLECVQDMDHENMFWYRQDPGLGLRLIYFSYDVKMKEKGDIPEGYSVSREKKERFSLILESASTNQTSMYLCASRKTSGSRDEQYFGPGTRLTVT.

This chain connects TRBV18 to TRBJ1-5; a possible D gene is TRBD1 (5 bases). The germline CDR1 and CDR2 sequences are KGHSH and LQKENI. Trimming pared 6 bases from V and 5 bases from J, leaving 17 bases between. This CDR3 contains 15 residues. The CDR3 nucleotides are TGTGCCAGCTCGCCATCCGGGACTGTTTATCAGCCCCAGCATTTT. Its translation is CASSPSGTVYQPQHF. Using reference TRBV18 and TRBJ1-5 for the parts outside the CDR3, the full variable domain is NAGVMQNPRHLVRRRGQEARLRCSPMKGHSHVYWYRQLPEEGLKFMVYLQKENIIDESGMPKERFSAEFPKEGPSILRIQQVVRGDSAAYFCASSPSGTVYQPQHFGDGTRLSIL.

This clone has only one observation. V usage is TRBV19 and J usage is TRBJ2-7, with TRBD2 as a possible D gene (6 bases). V lost 4 bases and J 7 bases, leaving 20 bases between the germline ends. Germline assignment: CDR1 LNHDA and CDR2 SQIVND (reference sequence). This CDR3 spans 15 amino acids. In DNA, the CDR3 is TGTGCCAGTAGTAAATGGACTATATCTCGAGGGGAGCAGTACTTC. As protein: CASSKWTISRGEQYF.

This clone was found a few times. V and J are TRBV6-1 and TRBJ2-5; TRBD2 might be the D (5 bases). V was cut by 4 bases and J by 6 bases, with 12 bases left in between. This CDR3 has 13 residues. Germline CDR1 is MNHNS and CDR2 is SASEGT. The CDR3 DNA reads TGTGCCAGCAGTGGGACCGAGGGAAAGACCCAGTACTTC. This sequence encodes CASSGTEGKTQYF.

Comment on this clone: An end of the junction does not agree with germline; a read error may underlie this. The CDR3 sequence is CSSRSRTGPPDF. CDR3 sequence (DNA): TGTTCCAGCAGATCAAGGACAGGCCCCCCGGACTTC. The chain uses TRBV7-9 and TRBJ2-4; 7 nucleotides agree with TRBD1. CDR3 length: 12 residues. Germline V gene sequence: CDR1 SEHNR, CDR2 FQNEAQ (reference sequence).

The V gene is TRBV6-1, the J gene TRBJ1-5; no clear D gene. Germline CDR1 MNHNS, CDR2 SASEGT. The CDR3 covers 13 residues. Trimming removed 7 bases from V and 4 bases from J, with 11 bases in between. CDR3 residues: CASIQVPNQPQHF. CDR3 DNA sequence: TGTGCCAGCATCCAGGTTCCGAATCAGCCCCAGCATTTT.

This clone was found once. The V and J genes are TRBV7-9 and TRBJ2-5, with 9 bases that match TRBD2. Gene TRBJ2-7 matches the end of the DNA better, so the J call may be wrong. CDR1 is SEHNR and CDR2 is FQNEAQ in the germline V gene (reference sequence). The CDR3 is 16 amino acids. The CDR3 spells CASSLGSGRSSYEQYF. In DNA form, the CDR3 reads TGTGCCAGCAGCTTAGGTAGCGGGAGAAGCTCCTACGAGCAGTACTTC.

The rearrangement uses TRBV6-1 and TRBJ2-3, with D unclear. Germline CDR1 reads MNHNS; CDR2 reads SASEGT. The CDR3 spans 13 residues. The V end lost 7 bases, the J end lost 0 bases, and 8 bases lay between the germline ends. This CDR3 is CASTVYSTDTQYF. As DNA, the CDR3 is TGTGCCAGCACAGTGTATAGCACAGATACGCAGTATTTT.

The genes are TRBV5-1 and TRBJ2-7; 7 bases match TRBD1. CDR3 length: 13 amino acids. The J segment lost 2 bases and the V segment lost 3 bases, leaving 2 bases of the junction unmatched. Germline V gene data show CDR1 as SGHRS and CDR2 as YFSETQ. The CDR3 spells CASSSTGTYEQYF. The CDR3 nucleotides are TGCGCCAGCAGCTCGACAGGGACCTACGAGCAGTACTTC. The variable domain in full, completed from reference TRBV5-1 and TRBJ2-7, reads KAGVTQTPRYLIKTRGQQVTLSCSPISGHRSVSWYQQTPGQGLQFLFEYFSETQRNKGNFPGRFSGRQFSNSRSEMNVSTLELGDSALYLCASSSTGTYEQYFGPGTRLTVT.

The chain is built from TRBV4-3 and TRBJ2-2; tentative D call: TRBD2 (6 bases). V lost 0 bases and J 7 bases, leaving 15 bases between the germline ends. CDR1 and CDR2 (germline): LGHNA, YSLEER. CDR3 size: 16 residues. The DNA of the CDR3 is TGCGCCAGCAGCCAAGAGGGGGGAAGGCGAGGCGGGGAGCTGTTTTTT. This gives the protein CASSQEGGRRGGELFF.

The rearrangement links TRBV7-9 to TRBJ2-5, with a possible D match to TRBD2 (6 bases). V gave up 5 bases and J gave up 4 bases, with 14 bases separating them. From germline, CDR1 is SEHNR and CDR2 FQNEAQ (reference sequence). CDR3 length: 14 residues. CDR3 amino acids: CASSRSSVGETQYF. The CDR3 DNA sequence: TGTGCCAGCAGCAGATCTAGCGTGGGAGAGACCCAGTACTTC.

This clone was recorded once. This chain links TRBV30 with TRBJ1-5; unclear D gene. From germline, CDR1 is GTSNPN and CDR2 SVGIG (reference sequence). Trimming shortened V by 1 base and J by 7 bases, and 11 bases separated the two germline ends. The CDR3 has 13 residues. The CDR3 sequence is CAWSGPSRQPQHF. CDR3 nucleotide sequence: TGTGCCTGGAGTGGCCCTTCACGGCAGCCCCAGCATTTT.

The genes are TRBV27 and TRBJ1-1; 10 bases match TRBD1. Trimming removed 4 bases from V and 3 bases from J; junction bases left unmatched: 20. This CDR3 comprises 20 residues. CDR1 is MNHEY, CDR2 SMNVEV, per germline (reference sequence). This chain's CDR3 is CASSSPPDRGLAGIYTEAFF. The CDR3 DNA follows: TGTGCCAGCAGTTCCCCCCCCGACAGGGGGCTAGCAGGGATCTACACTGAAGCTTTCTTT.

J is TRBJ2-2 and V is TRBV30; D is possibly TRBD2 (5 bases). Between the trimmed V and J ends, which lost 2 bases and 4 bases, there was a span of 14 bases. CDR1 is GTSNPN, CDR2 SVGIG, per germline (reference sequence). The CDR3 is 15 residues long. The CDR3 is CAWSTGTALTGELFF. The CDR3 coding sequence is TGTGCCTGGAGTACGGGAACAGCACTCACCGGGGAGCTGTTTTTT.

The V call is TRBV19, the J call TRBJ1-3; D possibly corresponds to TRBD1 (5 bases). The CDR3 has 14 residues. The germline V gene encodes CDR1 LNHDA and CDR2 SQIVND (reference sequence). V lost 2 bases and J lost 11, with 16 bases in between. The CDR3 loop is CASSIWGTPSAIYF. The CDR3 bases are TGTGCCAGTAGTATATGGGGCACTCCTTCCGCCATATATTTT.